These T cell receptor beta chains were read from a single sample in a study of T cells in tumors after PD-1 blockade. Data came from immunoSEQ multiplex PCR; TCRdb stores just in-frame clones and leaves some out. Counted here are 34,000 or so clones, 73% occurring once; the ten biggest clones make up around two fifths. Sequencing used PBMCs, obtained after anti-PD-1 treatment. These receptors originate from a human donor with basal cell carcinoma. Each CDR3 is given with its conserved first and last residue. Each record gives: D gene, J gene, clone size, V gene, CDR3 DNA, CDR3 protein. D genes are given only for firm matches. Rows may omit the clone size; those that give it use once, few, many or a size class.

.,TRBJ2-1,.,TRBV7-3,TGTGCCAGCAGCTCTTCCCTTGGTGAGCAGTTCTTC,CASSSSLGEQFF
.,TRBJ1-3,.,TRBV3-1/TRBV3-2,TGTGCCAGCAGTGAAACCATGTCCGGAAACACCATATATTTT,CASSETMSGNTIYF
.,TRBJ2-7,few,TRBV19,TGTGCCAGTAGTTCCCGACAGGCCCCGTACGAGCAGTACTTC,CASSSRQAPYEQYF
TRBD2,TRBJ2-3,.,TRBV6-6,TGTGCCAGCAACTTACTAGCGGCGGGGGGAGATACGCAGTATTTT,CASNLLAAGGDTQYF
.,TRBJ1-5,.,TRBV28,TGTGCCAGCAGGTGGGGGGTCGGGAGTCGCAATCAGCCCCAGCATTTT,CASRWGVGSRNQPQHF
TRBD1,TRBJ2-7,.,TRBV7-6,TGTGCCAGCAGCCAACGGACAGGGGACGAGCAGTACTTC,CASSQRTGDEQYF
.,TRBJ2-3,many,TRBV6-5,TGTGCCAGCAGTTACGGAATAGCGGGCACAGATACGCAGTATTTT,CASSYGIAGTDTQYF
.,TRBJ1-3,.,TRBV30,TGTGCCTGGAAGGAGGAAGGAAACACCATATATTTT,CAWKEEGNTIYF
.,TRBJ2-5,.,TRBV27,TGTGCCAGCAGTTTAATCGGAATGTACCAAGAGACCCAGTACTTC,CASSLIGMYQETQYF
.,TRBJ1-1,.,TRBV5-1,TGCGCCAGCAGCTTACTATCGAACACTGAAGCTTTCTTT,CASSLLSNTEAFF
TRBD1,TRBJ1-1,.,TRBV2,TGTGCCTCCAGACCCCAGGGGGCCCCCACTGAAGCTTTCTTT,CASRPQGAPTEAFF
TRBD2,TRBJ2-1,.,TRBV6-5,TGTGCCAGCATCTTAGCGGGGGGATCCTACAATGAGCAGTTCTTC,CASILAGGSYNEQFF
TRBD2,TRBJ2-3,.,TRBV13,TGTGCCAGCAGCCCTCGGACTAGCGGGGGGATGGATACGCAGTATTTT,CASSPRTSGGMDTQYF
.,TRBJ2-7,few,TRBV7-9,TGTGCCAGCAGCTTAACGGGAAGGACCTACGAGCAGTACTTC,CASSLTGRTYEQYF
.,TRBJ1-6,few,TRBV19,TGTGCCAGTAGTATAGACGGCAGGGGATTCAGGAATTCACCCCTCCACTTT,CASSIDGRGFRNSPLHF
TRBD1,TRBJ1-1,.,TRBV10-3,TGTGCCATCAGTGGAAAGGGGGCATCTGAAGCTTTCTTT,CAISGKGASEAFF
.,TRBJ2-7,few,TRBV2,TGTGCCAGCAGTGGGGGCAGGGGAGCCTACGAGCAGTACTTC,CASSGGRGAYEQYF
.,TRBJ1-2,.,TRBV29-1,TGCAGCGTGCTACCCGGGACGGAATATGGCTACACCTTC,CSVLPGTEYGYTF
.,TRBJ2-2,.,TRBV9,TGTGCCAGCAGCGTAGCCATGAGTGGAACCGGGGAGCTGTTTTTT,CASSVAMSGTGELFF
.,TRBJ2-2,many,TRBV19,TGTGCCAGTAGTACCTGGGAGTCGGACGGGGAGCTGTTTTTT,CASSTWESDGELFF
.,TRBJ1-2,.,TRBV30,TGTGCCTTGGAGGGTGGGACCCCCCGTCTTAACTATGGCTACACCTTC,CALEGGTPRLNYGYTF
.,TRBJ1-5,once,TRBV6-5,TGTGCCAGCAGTTACATGGGGAGTCAGCCCCAGCATTTT,CASSYMGSQPQHF
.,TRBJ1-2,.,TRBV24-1,TGTGCCACCAGTGATTTGGGGGGGCCAACCTATGGCTACACCTTC,CATSDLGGPTYGYTF
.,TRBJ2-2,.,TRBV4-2,TGTGCCAGCAGCCAAGGGTTAGCGGAGAACACCGGGGAGCTGTTTTTT,CASSQGLAENTGELFF
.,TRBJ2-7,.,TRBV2,TGTGCCAGCAGTGAAGCGCCAATCTCCTACGAGCAGTACTTC,CASSEAPISYEQYF
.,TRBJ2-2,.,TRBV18,TGTGCCAGCTCACCGCGCAGGGGCGACACCGGGGAGCTGTTTTTT,CASSPRRGDTGELFF